This T cell receptor (beta chain) was observed in a study of T cell therapy after organ transplantation. Study as a whole: Responders numbered eight and nonresponders two among 10 or so patients. Short-term post-therapy blood was drawn 4 to 8 weeks after therapy ended. Study results and caveats: Antirejection and antiviral medication effects could not be assessed.

TCRdb keeps only in-frame clones here, not all; method: immunoSEQ multiplex PCR. The table has approximately 20,000 clones, 81% seen once; the top ten hold 9.2%. CDR1 is MNHEY and CDR2 is SMNVEV in the germline V gene (reference sequence). The CDR3 is 17 residues long. The junction had 9 bases not matched to a gene; V was cut back by 2 bases and J by 3 bases. Of note for this clone: The antigen is undetermined.

Stated time point: 4-8 weeks after completion of therapy. This chain connects TRBV27 to TRBJ1-2, with TRBD1 matching over 10 bases. The receptor was derived from a human patient who had received a solid organ transplant and had CMV disease. A share of the T cells may be of graft donor origin. The sequenced sample was CD8+ T cells from blood, obtained after autologous CMV-specific T cell therapy. This chain's CDR3 is CASSLSFGDRGDYGYTF. Here the CDR3 DNA reads TGTGCCAGCAGTTTAAGTTTTGGGGACAGGGGAGACTATGGCTACACCTTC.